These 31 T cell receptor beta chains were all obtained from the same sample, sequenced in a study of blood T cell repertoires in COVID-19. TCRdb keeps only in-frame clones here, not all; method: immunoSEQ multiplex PCR. This sample carries 150,000 to 200,000 clones, 87% of them seen once, and the ten largest clones take about 2.2%. Sequenced sample: PBMCs or T cells enriched from blood (not recorded which). The source is a woman aged 25 to 45 who had recovered from COVID-19.

The chain recombines TRBV5-6 with TRBJ1-1; D call uncertain. V shed 5 bases and J shed 4 bases, with 12 bases lying between them. Germline CDR1 SGHDT, CDR2 YYEEEE. The CDR3 has 13 amino acids. This chain's CDR3 is CASRFGGSTEAFF. CDR3 sequence (DNA): TGTGCCAGCAGGTTCGGAGGGAGCACTGAAGCTTTCTTT.

The J gene is TRBJ1-1, the V gene TRBV7-2; 9 bases are a match to TRBD1. CDR1 is SGHTA and CDR2 is FQGNSA in the germline V gene. V was clipped by 7 bases and J by 4 bases; unmatched bases: 7. The CDR3 consists of 14 residues. CDR3 residues: CASIMDRGGTEAFF. The CDR3 DNA sequence: TGTGCCAGCATCATGGACAGGGGAGGCACTGAAGCTTTCTTT.

V and J are TRBV5-6 and TRBJ2-2, with 11 positions matching TRBD2. Germline V lookup: CDR1 SGHDT, CDR2 YYEEEE. This CDR3 has 16 residues. Trimming took 1 base from V and 7 from J; bases not matched to a gene: 6. The CDR3 sequence is CASSLISGRADGELFF. DNA of the CDR3: TGTGCCAGCAGCTTGATTAGCGGGAGGGCGGACGGGGAGCTGTTTTTT.

The chain employs TRBV6-5 and TRBJ2-2; 8 nucleotides line up with TRBD2. V lost 6 bases, J lost 5 bases, and 8 bases stayed unmatched. The CDR3 has 15 residues. Germline V gene sequence: CDR1 MNHEY, CDR2 SVGAGI. For the CDR3, the DNA is TGTGCCAGCAGAAAAGCGGGGGCCCTAACCGGGGAGCTGTTTTTT. Amino acid sequence: CASRKAGALTGELFF.

The chain is built from TRBV2 and TRBJ1-6, with D maybe TRBD1 (5 bases). Germline-derived CDR1 and CDR2 are SNHLY and FYNNEI. Trimming cost V 8 bases and J 7 bases, with 18 bases left between them. The CDR3 runs to 15 residues. DNA of the CDR3: TGTGCCAGCCTCGGGGGTGTCATGTACAATTCACCCCTCCACTTT. The encoded protein is CASLGGVMYNSPLHF.

The rearrangement uses TRBV6-5 and TRBJ2-7; 11 bases line up with TRBD1. The CDR3 covers 14 residues. V trimming: 7 bases; J trimming: 4 bases; junction bases outside the gene matches: 6. Germline V gene sequence: CDR1 MNHEY, CDR2 SVGAGI. In DNA form, the CDR3 reads TGTGCCAGCAAGAGGACAGGGGGCTTTTACGAGCAGTACTTC. Protein sequence: CASKRTGGFYEQYF.

The chain joins TRBV14 to TRBJ1-3, with D tentatively TRBD1 (6 bases). Germline V gives CDR1 SGHDN, CDR2 FVKESK. The CDR3 runs 14 residues. Trimming stripped 3 bases from V and 0 bases from J, with 6 bases between. The CDR3 protein is CASSQGHSGNTIYF. The CDR3 nucleotides read TGTGCCAGCAGCCAGGGACACTCTGGAAACACCATATATTTT.

This chain links TRBV4-1 with TRBJ1-2; 8 nucleotides line up with TRBD1. This CDR3 comprises 14 residues. Trimming at V came to 2 bases and at J to 2 bases, leaving 1 base not matched to a gene. The germline gives CDR1 MGHRA, CDR2 YSYEKL. CDR3 sequence: CASSQNRGNYGYTF. The CDR3 nucleotides read TGCGCCAGCAGCCAAAACAGGGGGAACTATGGCTACACCTTC.

The chain employs TRBV7-8 and TRBJ2-3; TRBD2 might be the D (6 bases). With 5 bases removed from V and 8 bases from J, the gap between germline ends came to 17 bases. The germline V gene has CDR1 SGHVS and CDR2 FQNEAQ. The CDR3 extends over 14 amino acids. The CDR3 sequence is CASSRTLAKGTQYF. DNA for the CDR3: TGTGCCAGCAGCCGTACCCTAGCGAAGGGTACGCAGTATTTT.

The chain's CDR3 is CASSLDRDQETQYF. As DNA, the CDR3 is TGTGCCAGCAGCCTCGACAGGGACCAAGAGACCCAGTACTTC. The chain recombines TRBV11-2 with TRBJ2-5, with 7 bases aligning to TRBD1. Trimming took 5 bases from V and 0 from J; bases not matched to a gene: 3. CDR1 and CDR2 (germline): SGHAT, FQNNGV. The CDR3 contains 14 residues.

V usage is TRBV10-3 and J usage is TRBJ1-5; TRBD1 agrees at 10 bases. The germline gives CDR1 ENHRY, CDR2 SYGVKD. With V trimmed by 5 bases and J by 7 bases, 2 bases remained unmatched. The CDR3 length is 13 residues. CDR3 sequence: CAISSGQGQPQHF. CDR3 sequence (DNA): TGTGCCATCAGTTCGGGACAGGGGCAGCCCCAGCATTTT.

The CDR3 sequence: CASMGVGDNSPLHF. The CDR3, as DNA: TGTGCCAGTATGGGAGTAGGCGATAATTCACCCCTCCACTTT. The V and J genes are TRBV19 and TRBJ1-6; no definite D call. Germline CDR1 and CDR2: LNHDA and SQIVND (reference sequence). The CDR3 extends over 14 amino acids. The V and J ends lost 7 bases and 5 bases respectively, with 12 bases between them.

In this sample, this clone turned up once. V and J are TRBV5-4 and TRBJ1-1; the D is unclear. V was clipped by 0 bases and J by 8 bases, with 11 bases between them. The CDR3 loop spans 13 amino acids. Germline CDR1 reads SGHNT; CDR2 reads YYREEE (reference sequence). Here the CDR3 DNA reads TGTGCCAGCAGCTTGGGATCTGGGAGAGAAGCTTTCTTT. This encodes CASSLGSGREAFF.

The chain uses TRBV30 and TRBJ1-5; the D gene is possibly TRBD1 (6 bases). The V end lost 1 base, the J end lost 7 bases, and 11 bases lay between the germline ends. Germline CDR1 and CDR2: GTSNPN and SVGIG (reference sequence). The CDR3 extends over 13 amino acids. CDR3 DNA: TGTGCCTGGAGTGGGGGGCCGGGGCAGCCCCAGCATTTT. Translated, it gives CAWSGGPGQPQHF.

The V and J genes are TRBV10-3 and TRBJ2-2, with 7 bases fitting TRBD1. Germline CDR1 is ENHRY and CDR2 is SYGVKD. The CDR3 has 15 amino acids. V lost 6 bases, J lost 4 bases, and 8 bases stayed unmatched. The CDR3 DNA reads TGTGCCATCAGCCGGGACAGCTTGCCCACCGGGGAGCTGTTTTTT. This codes for CAISRDSLPTGELFF.

The J gene is TRBJ2-5, the V gene TRBV6-5, with a weak D call TRBD2 (6 bases). Per the germline V gene, CDR1 is MNHEY and CDR2 is SVGAGI. V was clipped by 0 bases and J by 2 bases, with 10 bases between them. The CDR3 extends over 15 amino acids. The CDR3 spells CASSYSLAAQETQYF. CDR3 coding DNA: TGTGCCAGCAGTTACTCTTTAGCGGCTCAAGAGACCCAGTACTTC.

This chain joins TRBV28 and TRBJ1-2; 8 nucleotides match TRBD1. V lost 5 bases, J lost 2 bases, and 10 bases stayed unmatched. The CDR3 sequence is 16 residues long. Germline V lookup: CDR1 MDHEN, CDR2 SYDVKM. The CDR3 sequence: CASSTTLDRGNYGYTF. DNA for the CDR3: TGTGCCAGCAGTACCACTCTCGACAGGGGAAACTATGGCTACACCTTC.

The V and J genes are TRBV24-1 and TRBJ1-2, with 7 bases that match TRBD1. The CDR3 has 14 amino acids. Germline V gives CDR1 KGHDR, CDR2 SFDVKD. The V and J ends lost 5 bases and 4 bases, in that order; junction bases with no gene match: 6. The CDR3 region is CATSARQGSYGYTF. The DNA of the CDR3 is TGTGCCACCAGTGCAAGACAGGGAAGCTATGGCTACACCTTC.

The chain couples TRBV7-3 to TRBJ2-7; no clear D. V dropped 4 bases and J dropped 1 base, with 8 bases sitting between them. CDR1 SGHTA and CDR2 FQGTGA come from the germline V gene. The CDR3 spans 13 residues. The CDR3 region is CASSYSSSYEQYF. The CDR3 DNA sequence: TGTGCCAGCAGCTATAGCAGTTCCTACGAGCAGTACTTC.

The V call is TRBV7-2, the J call TRBJ1-6; D gene unclear. This CDR3 spans 15 amino acids. The V end was cut by 5 bases, the J end by 1 base, with 9 bases between. Germline CDR1 is SGHTA and CDR2 is FQGNSA. CDR3 nucleotide sequence: TGTGCCAGCAGCCCGGGAGGTTCCTATAATTCACCCCTCCACTTT. It is translated as CASSPGGSYNSPLHF.

This clone is a singleton in its sample. This rearrangement joins TRBV7-2 to TRBJ2-1; 7 positions match TRBD1. This CDR3 has 13 residues. The V gene end was trimmed by 7 bases and the J gene end by 12 bases; junction bases not matched to a gene: 12. Germline assignment: CDR1 SGHTA and CDR2 FQGNSA. The CDR3: CASNAQGMVGQFF. The CDR3 DNA reads as TGTGCCAGCAATGCACAGGGGATGGTCGGGCAGTTCTTC.

This chain connects TRBV19 to TRBJ1-1; TRBD1 agrees at 8 bases. Losses at the gene ends were 1 base for V and 4 bases for J; bases not matched to a gene: 11. CDR1 and CDR2 from the germline V gene are LNHDA and SQIVND (reference sequence). The CDR3 length is 17 residues. In DNA form, the CDR3 reads TGTGCCAGTAGTATAGGGACAGGGCGAGGGCTGGGCACTGAAGCTTTCTTT. This encodes CASSIGTGRGLGTEAFF.

J is TRBJ1-6 and V is TRBV12-5, with 7 bases that match TRBD1. The CDR3 length is 21 residues. The V gene's germline CDR1 is LGHNT and CDR2 FRNRAP. The V gene end was trimmed by 1 base and the J gene end by 0 bases; junction bases not matched to a gene: 15. CDR3 amino acids: CASGLDNKAGTVSSYNSPLHF. CDR3 nucleotides: TGTGCTAGTGGTTTGGACAATAAAGCCGGGACAGTAAGCTCCTATAATTCACCCCTCCACTTT.

In this sample, this clone turned up once. The chain combines TRBV7-2 with TRBJ2-3; 7 bases fit TRBD2. The CDR3 runs to 16 residues. Germline values: CDR1 SGHTA, CDR2 FQGNSA. J was trimmed by 0 bases and V by 3 bases; bases with no gene match: 6. The DNA for the CDR3 is TGTGCCAGCAGCTTCTCAGCGGGGATCAGCACAGATACGCAGTATTTT. Its translation is CASSFSAGISTDTQYF.

CDR3 protein: CASSTSGTGDNYGYTF. As DNA, the CDR3 is TGTGCCAGCAGCACCTCCGGGACAGGGGATAACTATGGCTACACCTTC. The chain recombines TRBV7-9 with TRBJ1-2; 10 nucleotides match TRBD1. Germline lookup yields CDR1 SEHNR and CDR2 FQNEAQ (reference sequence). Unmatched junction bases numbered 7, after V lost 5 bases and J lost 1 base. There are 16 residues in the CDR3.

This rearrangement joins TRBV6-2 or TRBV6-3 to TRBJ2-1; 10 positions agree with TRBD2. V lost 7 bases to trimming and J lost 3 bases; unmatched junction nucleotides: 9. CDR1 is MNHEY, CDR2 SVGEGT, per germline. The CDR3 length is 16 residues. The DNA for the CDR3 is TGTGCCAGCACCCCAGTCCTAGCGGGGGTCTACAATGAGCAGTTCTTC. Translating gives CASTPVLAGVYNEQFF.

The DNA for the CDR3 is TGTGCCAGCAGGATGATGGGACAGGGGGCTAACTATGGCTACACCTTC. Its protein is CASRMMGQGANYGYTF. The chain recombines TRBV5-6 with TRBJ1-2, with 11 bases lining up with TRBD1. Germline V CDR1 and CDR2: SGHDT, YYEEEE. This CDR3 has 16 residues. Trimming took 5 bases from V and 0 from J; bases not matched to a gene: 6.

The rearrangement joins TRBV30 to TRBJ1-2, with TRBD1 as a possible D gene (6 bases). From germline, CDR1 is GTSNPN and CDR2 SVGIG (reference sequence). CDR3 length: 13 residues. Trimming removed 0 bases from V and 4 bases from J, with 9 bases in between. CDR3 sequence: CAWSVQGSYGYTF. DNA for the CDR3: TGTGCCTGGAGTGTACAGGGATCCTATGGCTACACCTTC.

V and J are TRBV7-2 and TRBJ2-4; 11 nucleotides line up with TRBD2. V was clipped by 5 bases and J by 7 bases; unmatched bases: 19. Germline CDR1 SGHTA, CDR2 FQGNSA. This CDR3 has 19 residues. Here the CDR3 reads CASSVQLNPVASGRNIQYF. The DNA of the CDR3 is TGTGCCAGCAGCGTACAGCTTAACCCGGTGGCTAGCGGGAGGAACATTCAGTACTTC.

The chain joins TRBV7-9 to TRBJ2-7; 10 positions match TRBD2. CDR3 length: 15 amino acids. Germline CDR1 and CDR2: SEHNR and FQNEAQ (reference sequence). V dropped 4 bases and J dropped 5; count of bases not matched to a gene: 8. The CDR3 DNA is TGTGCCAGCAGCTACCCTCTAGCGGGGGCCGACGAGCAGTACTTC. Translating it yields CASSYPLAGADEQYF. The entire variable domain, with the rest obtained from reference TRBV7-9 and TRBJ2-7, is as follows: DTGVSQNPRHKITKRGQNVTFRCDPISEHNRLYWYRQTLGQGPEFLTYFQNEAQLEKSRLLSDRFSAERPKGSFSTLEIQRTEQGDSAMYLCASSYPLAGADEQYFGPGTRLTVT.

The chain uses TRBV7-2 and TRBJ1-2; D is perhaps TRBD1 (6 bases). This CDR3 region has 14 residues. V was clipped by 0 bases and J by 4 bases, with 9 bases between them. Germline V gene data show CDR1 as SGHTA and CDR2 as FQGNSA. The CDR3 sequence is CASSLAAGAYGYTF. In nucleotides, the CDR3 is TGTGCCAGCAGCTTAGCAGCAGGGGCCTATGGCTACACCTTC.